Included here is one TCR beta chain sequence, with context. No cognate antigen has been identified for it. The record has no base qualities; no much larger clone is one base away. The sample belongs to a study of T cells in Graves' hyperthyroidism and ophthalmopathy (dated by TCRdb to about 2019). Regarding the study in general: Peripheral blood was sampled at the time of initial diagnosis, prior to any treatment. After sampling, hyperthyroidism patients received methimazole starting at 30 mg daily, and ophthalmopathy patients received high-dose intravenous methylprednisolone. According to the paper, TCR Vbeta CDR3 sequencing was carried out on 120 to 150 peripheral blood samples, which came from 40 to 45 ophthalmopathy, approximately 78 hyperthyroidism and approximately 17 progressor patients. In addition, the study compared T-cell repertoires in thyroid tissue and in blood from 6 or 7 Graves' hyperthyroidism patients. Whether ophthalmopathy could be predicted prospectively was tested in an independent validation cohort made up of fewer than 20 hyperthyroidism patients plus 17 patients who later progressed to ophthalmopathy. TCR V-J signatures able to tell the groups apart were searched for in a discovery cohort of approximately 95 patients, of whom 40 to 45 had Graves' ophthalmopathy and roughly 57 had stable Graves' hyperthyroidism. The 95 to 100 discovery patients were randomly divided into training and test sets at a 7:3 ratio.

Stable Graves' hyperthyroidism was defined as the absence of progression to ophthalmopathy over 18 months of follow-up. Hyperthyroidism patients were aged 18 to 65 years and newly diagnosed, with disease duration of less than 2 months. The study excluded patients with uncontrolled infections, other autoimmune diseases, pregnancy or lactation. Diagnoses were based on clinical symptoms, serum thyroxine and TRAb, thyroid ultrasound and orbital computed tomography. Ficoll-Paque density gradient centrifugation was used to isolate PBMCs from about 9 ml of fresh peripheral blood. Total RNA was extracted using Trizol reagent, and RNA quality was assessed on an Agilent 2100 Bioanalyzer. TCR beta CDR3 regions were amplified from RNA transcripts. The TCR CDR3 was subjected to a first round of RT-PCR using the HTBI primer set and the Qiagen OneStep RT-PCR kit. Libraries were constructed in a second round of multiplex PCR, after which size selection and purification were performed. Libraries were sequenced paired-end with 100 bp reads on an Illumina HiSeq2000. The original methods were these. SOAPnuke was used to process the raw data, with reads discarded if the reads contained adapters or uncalled bases, had a mean Phred below 15, or lacked an exact constant-primer or identifier match. High-quality paired reads were merged using COPE v1.2.5, and each unique nucleotide sequence was defined as a clonotype. Clonotypes were aligned to IMGT TRBV, TRBD and TRBJ reference segments using MiTCR v1.1. Analysis was restricted to V-J combinations with a frequency above 0.0001, which covered roughly 99% of repertoires. The TCS score was defined as F50 (clonal expansion) divided by E x V (chaos), with BLOSUM62-based TCRdist calculated between CDR3 peptides within each V-J. Welch's t-statistics and random forest reduced just over 500 V-J features to under 15, which were used in a naive Bayes classifier (R e1071). The raw public data were reprocessed by TCRdb itself: fastp quality trimming at Q25, MiXCR clonotype calling, in-frame beta chains only. Rows are combined by CDR3 protein, so each entry shows the most common genes and DNA. The V and J calls here are based on TCRdb, not the publication. This sample has under 350,000 distinct CDR3 sequences in its table, and roughly 15% of those were observed once. The top ten constitute around 8% of the sample.

Summary of the overall study and its limitations: A model built on a 13 V-J signature distinguished ophthalmopathy from stable hyperthyroidism, reaching over 85% sensitivity and 81.08% specificity in cross-validation and 80%/75% in testing. No statistical method was used to set the sample size in advance, and investigators knew the group allocation. Most expanded thyroid clonotypes (frequency above 0.001) were also detected in blood, suggesting blood repertoires may reflect thyroid immune responses. In validation, the model predicted progression to ophthalmopathy with about 71% sensitivity and around 72% specificity, a median of roughly seven months before onset.

Between the V and J ends, shortened by 2 bases and 1 base respectively, the junction contains 11 bases. CDR1 and CDR2 are read off the germline V gene as SQVTM and ANQGSEA. The CDR3 measures 14 amino acids from cysteine to phenylalanine. This entry keeps only the CDR3 DNA: 42 bases, framed from base 1. The rearranged chain carries TRBV29-1 and TRBJ2-5; D gene: possibly TRBD1, on 6 matching bases. The sequence came from a woman in her thirties or forties with Graves' hyperthyroidism. Sequencing was done on a sample of blood. In nucleotide form, the sequence is TGCAGCGTTGAACTTGGGACAACCCAAGAGACCCAGTACTTC. It translates as CSVELGTTQETQYF.